The 10 T cell receptor beta chains in this list originate from one sample, sequenced in a study of T cell responses to AZD1222 COVID-19 vaccine. Generated by immunoSEQ multiplex PCR, the TCRdb table keeps only in-frame clones and is missing some. Of over 100,000 clones listed, around 91% are singletons. The sequenced sample was peripheral blood, obtained on day 0 of AZD1222 vaccination. These receptors all stem from an adult in good health.

A single count supports this clone. The CDR3 DNA is TGTGCCAGCAGCTTAGGTGGCGGAGGAGACACTGAAGCTTTCTTT. Translation: CASSLGGGGDTEAFF. The genes are TRBV7-9 and TRBJ1-1, with D hard to call. Germline assignment: CDR1 SEHNR and CDR2 FQNEAQ (reference sequence). The CDR3 extends over 15 amino acids. Trimming removed 1 base from V and 3 bases from J, with 12 bases in between.

The CDR3 DNA sequence: TGTGCCAGCAGCAGCCAGGGGGCGCAGAACAATCAGCCCCAGCATTTT. This translates into CASSSQGAQNNQPQHF. The chain combines TRBV2 with TRBJ1-5, with TRBD1 identical over 8 bases. CDR3 length: 16 residues. Germline V gene lookup returns CDR1 SNHLY and CDR2 FYNNEI. V lost 6 bases, J lost 3 bases, and 10 bases stayed unmatched.

This chain connects TRBV7-6 to TRBJ2-3, with D perhaps matching TRBD1 (5 bases). V gave up 2 bases and J gave up 2 bases, with 11 bases separating them. The CDR3 is 15 amino acids. Germline values: CDR1 SGHVS, CDR2 FNYEAQ. The CDR3, as DNA: TGTGCCAGCAGCTTACTGGGGCAGAACACAGATACGCAGTATTTT. It is translated as CASSLLGQNTDTQYF.

The genes are TRBV28 and TRBJ2-1; a possible D gene is TRBD2 (7 bases). V was clipped by 3 bases and J by 2 bases, with 11 bases between them. The CDR3 loop spans 15 amino acids. Germline V gene data show CDR1 as MDHEN and CDR2 as SYDVKM. CDR3 in DNA: TGTGCCAGCAGTTTGGGCGGGGGCGCCTACAATGAGCAGTTCTTC. Translated, it gives CASSLGGGAYNEQFF.

In this sample, this clone turned up once. The gene calls are TRBV11-2 and TRBJ2-1; D not certain. The CDR3 length is 14 residues. CDR1 and CDR2 from the germline V gene are SGHAT and FQNNGV. Trimming took off 4 bases at V and 10 bases at J, with 17 bases between the two ends. CDR3 sequence (DNA): TGTGCCAGCAGCTCGAATTATCGTCTCTCCGAGCAGTTCTTC. Translating gives CASSSNYRLSEQFF.

This rearrangement joins TRBV18 to TRBJ2-5; D not certain. The CDR3 has 12 amino acids. The germline CDR1 and CDR2 sequences are KGHSH and LQKENI. V lost 3 bases, J lost 5 bases, and 7 bases lay in between. CDR3 nucleotides: TGTGCCAGCTCACCGGTTTTGGAGACCCAGTACTTC. It translates to CASSPVLETQYF.

The chain has TRBV5-1 and TRBJ1-4; 10 nucleotides align to TRBD1. Germline V lookup: CDR1 SGHRS, CDR2 YFSETQ. CDR3 length: 18 residues. Unmatched junction bases numbered 13, after V lost 0 bases and J lost 8 bases. CDR3 nucleotide sequence: TGCGCCAGCAGCTTGGGGACAGGGGGACGCACCGTTACCGAAAAACTGTTTTTT. This sequence encodes CASSLGTGGRTVTEKLFF.

The chain links TRBV10-1 to TRBJ2-2; no reliable D call. Trimming removed 3 bases at V and 2 bases at J, with 10 bases between. The CDR3 consists of 15 residues. Germline CDR1 and CDR2: WNHNN and SYGVQD (reference sequence). CDR3 loop: CASSEQTTNTGELFF. In nucleotides, the CDR3 is TGCGCCAGCAGTGAACAGACCACTAACACCGGGGAGCTGTTTTTT.

The chain combines TRBV7-3 with TRBJ2-1, with 9 bases aligning to TRBD1. V lost 2 bases and J lost 4; bases outside the gene matches: 3. Germline V gives CDR1 SGHTA, CDR2 FQGTGA. The CDR3 loop spans 15 amino acids. The CDR3 bases are TGTGCCAGCAGCTTAGGACAGGGGCCTTACAATGAGCAGTTCTTC. Its protein product is CASSLGQGPYNEQFF.

The chain uses TRBV2 and TRBJ2-7; possible D gene TRBD2, 6 bases. Per germline, CDR1 SNHLY and CDR2 FYNNEI. This CDR3 has 15 amino acids. The V gene lost 4 bases and the J gene lost 0 bases, with 13 bases spanning the gap. The CDR3 loop is CASSVGGAGSYEQYF. CDR3 bases: TGTGCCAGCAGTGTAGGAGGAGCGGGCTCCTACGAGCAGTACTTC.